This T cell receptor (beta chain) was retrieved from a study of blood T cell repertoires in COVID-19. Participant age was roughly 18 to 95 years, and participants resided in about two dozen US areas. This CDR3 spans 17 amino acids. V was trimmed by 0 bases and J by 3 bases, leaving 12 bases between them. Germline values: CDR1 SGHTA, CDR2 FQGNSA. Measured with immunoSEQ multiplex PCR; TCRdb has only the in-frame clones, and not every one. The sample holds some 330,000 clones, 80% to 95% seen once. Specimen: PBMCs or T cells enriched from blood (not recorded which). This TCR was recovered from a woman in her 30s who had recovered from COVID-19. The V call is TRBV7-2, the J call TRBJ2-6; D ambiguous. The CDR3 DNA reads TGTGCCAGCAGCTTAGCGACTCCAGTATATGGGGCCAACGTCCTGACTTTC. As protein: CASSLATPVYGANVLTF.